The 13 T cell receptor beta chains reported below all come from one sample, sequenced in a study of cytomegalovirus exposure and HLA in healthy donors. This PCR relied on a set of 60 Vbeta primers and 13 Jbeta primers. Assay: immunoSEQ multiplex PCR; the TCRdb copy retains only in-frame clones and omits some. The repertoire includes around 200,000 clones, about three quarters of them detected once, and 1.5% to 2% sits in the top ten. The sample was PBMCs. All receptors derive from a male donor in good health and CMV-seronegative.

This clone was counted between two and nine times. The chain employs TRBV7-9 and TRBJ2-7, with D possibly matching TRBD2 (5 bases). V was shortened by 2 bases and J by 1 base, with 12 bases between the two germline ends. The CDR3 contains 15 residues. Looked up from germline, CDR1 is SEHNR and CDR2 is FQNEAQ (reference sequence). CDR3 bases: TGTGCCAGCAGCTTATTGCCGCGCGGGTCCTACGAGCAGTACTTC. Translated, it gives CASSLLPRGSYEQYF.

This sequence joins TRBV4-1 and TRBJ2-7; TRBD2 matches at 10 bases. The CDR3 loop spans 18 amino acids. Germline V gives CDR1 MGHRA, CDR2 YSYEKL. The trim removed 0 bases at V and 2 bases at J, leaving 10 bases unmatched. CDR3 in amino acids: CASSQEASGGSLTYEQYF. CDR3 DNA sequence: TGCGCCAGCAGCCAAGAGGCTAGCGGGGGTTCTCTTACCTACGAGCAGTACTTC.

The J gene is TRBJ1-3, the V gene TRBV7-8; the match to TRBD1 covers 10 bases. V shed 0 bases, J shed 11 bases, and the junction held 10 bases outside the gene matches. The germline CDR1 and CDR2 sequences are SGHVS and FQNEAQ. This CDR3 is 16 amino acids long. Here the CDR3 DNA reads TGTGCCAGCAGCTTAGCCGACAGGGGGCTCGGGGTCTCCATATATTTT. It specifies CASSLADRGLGVSIYF.

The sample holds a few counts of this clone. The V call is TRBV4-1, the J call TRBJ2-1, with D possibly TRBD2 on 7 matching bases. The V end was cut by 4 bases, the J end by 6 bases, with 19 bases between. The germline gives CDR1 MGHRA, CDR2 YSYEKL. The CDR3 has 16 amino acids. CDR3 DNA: TGCGCCAGCAGCCGCGGAGAGGGGGGGCTTCCCAATGAGCAGTTCTTC. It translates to CASSRGEGGLPNEQFF.

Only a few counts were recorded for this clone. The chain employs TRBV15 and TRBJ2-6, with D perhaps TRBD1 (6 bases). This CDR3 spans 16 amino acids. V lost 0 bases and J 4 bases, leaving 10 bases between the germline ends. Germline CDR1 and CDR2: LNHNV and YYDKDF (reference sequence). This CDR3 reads CATSREQGSGANVLTF. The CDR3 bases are TGTGCCACCAGCAGAGAGCAGGGGAGCGGGGCCAACGTCCTGACTTTC.

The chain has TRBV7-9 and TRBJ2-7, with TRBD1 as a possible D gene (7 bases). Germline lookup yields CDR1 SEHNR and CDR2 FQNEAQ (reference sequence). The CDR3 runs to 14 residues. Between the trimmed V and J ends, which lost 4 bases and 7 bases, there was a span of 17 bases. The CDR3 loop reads CASSSQGGGMEQYF. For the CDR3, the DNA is TGTGCCAGCAGCTCCCAGGGGGGTGGAATGGAGCAGTACTTC.

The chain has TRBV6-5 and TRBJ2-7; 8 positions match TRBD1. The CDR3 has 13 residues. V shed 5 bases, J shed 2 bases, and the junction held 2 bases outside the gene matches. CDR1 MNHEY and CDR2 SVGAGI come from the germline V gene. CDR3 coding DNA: TGTGCCAGCAGTGACAGGGGTACCTACGAGCAGTACTTC. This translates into CASSDRGTYEQYF.

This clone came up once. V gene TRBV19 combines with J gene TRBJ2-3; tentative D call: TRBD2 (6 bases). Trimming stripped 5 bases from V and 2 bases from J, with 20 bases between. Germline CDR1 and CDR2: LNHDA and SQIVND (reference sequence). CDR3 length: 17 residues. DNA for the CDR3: TGTGCCAGTAGTCTCGGGGGACCCCGGAGCCTCACAGATACGCAGTATTTT. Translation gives CASSLGGPRSLTDTQYF.

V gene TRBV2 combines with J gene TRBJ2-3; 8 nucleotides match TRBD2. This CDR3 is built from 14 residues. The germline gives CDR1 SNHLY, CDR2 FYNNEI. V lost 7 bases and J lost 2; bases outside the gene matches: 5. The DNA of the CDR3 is TGTGCCAGCATACGGGGGGGAAACACAGATACGCAGTATTTT. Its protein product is CASIRGGNTDTQYF.

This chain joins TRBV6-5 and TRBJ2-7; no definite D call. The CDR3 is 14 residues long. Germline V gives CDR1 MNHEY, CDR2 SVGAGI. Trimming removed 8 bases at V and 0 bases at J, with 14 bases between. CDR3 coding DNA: TGTGCCAGCCAGACGAGAGGCAGCTCCTACGAGCAGTACTTC. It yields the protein CASQTRGSSYEQYF.

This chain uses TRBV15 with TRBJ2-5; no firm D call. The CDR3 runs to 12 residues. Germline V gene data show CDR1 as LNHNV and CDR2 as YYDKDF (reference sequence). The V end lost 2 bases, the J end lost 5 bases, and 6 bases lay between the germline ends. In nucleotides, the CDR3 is TGTGCCACCAGCAGATTACTCGAGACCCAGTACTTC. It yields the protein CATSRLLETQYF.

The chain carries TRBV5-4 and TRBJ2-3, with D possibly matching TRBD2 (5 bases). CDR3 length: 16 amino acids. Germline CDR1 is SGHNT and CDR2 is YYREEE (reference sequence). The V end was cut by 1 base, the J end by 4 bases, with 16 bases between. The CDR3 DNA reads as TGTGCCAGCAGCTTGCCTTCGGCAGCGGCGGCAGATACGCAGTATTTT. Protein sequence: CASSLPSAAAADTQYF.

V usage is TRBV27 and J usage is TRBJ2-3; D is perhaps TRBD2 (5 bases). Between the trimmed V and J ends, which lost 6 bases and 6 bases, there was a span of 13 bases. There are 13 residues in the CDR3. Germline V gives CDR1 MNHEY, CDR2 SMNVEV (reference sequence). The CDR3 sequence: CASSPSNSDTQYF. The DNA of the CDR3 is TGTGCCAGCAGCCCTAGCAATAGCGATACGCAGTATTTT.